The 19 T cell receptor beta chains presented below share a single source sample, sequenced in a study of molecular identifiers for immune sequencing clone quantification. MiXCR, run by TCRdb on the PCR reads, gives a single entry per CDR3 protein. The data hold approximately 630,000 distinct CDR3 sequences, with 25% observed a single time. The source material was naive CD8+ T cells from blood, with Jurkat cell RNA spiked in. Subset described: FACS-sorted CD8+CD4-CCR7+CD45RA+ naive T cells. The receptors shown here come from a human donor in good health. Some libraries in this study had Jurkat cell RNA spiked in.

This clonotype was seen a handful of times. The CDR3 spells CASSHYGGSSYEQYF. Written as DNA, the CDR3 is TGCGCCAGCAGCCACTACGGCGGTAGCTCCTACGAGCAGTACTTC. The rearrangement uses TRBV4-3 and TRBJ2-7; D is ambiguous. CDR1 is LGHNA, CDR2 YSLEER, per germline. V lost 3 bases to trimming and J lost 0 bases, with 12 bases between them. This CDR3 is 15 amino acids long.

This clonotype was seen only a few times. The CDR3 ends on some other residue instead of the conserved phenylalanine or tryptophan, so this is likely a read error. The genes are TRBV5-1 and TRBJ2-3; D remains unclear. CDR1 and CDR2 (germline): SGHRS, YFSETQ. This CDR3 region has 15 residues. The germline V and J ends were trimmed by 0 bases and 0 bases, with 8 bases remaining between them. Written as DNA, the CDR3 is TGCGCCAGCAGCTTGGAAGGCCATAGCACAGATACGCAGTATCTT. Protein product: CASSLEGHSTDTQYL.

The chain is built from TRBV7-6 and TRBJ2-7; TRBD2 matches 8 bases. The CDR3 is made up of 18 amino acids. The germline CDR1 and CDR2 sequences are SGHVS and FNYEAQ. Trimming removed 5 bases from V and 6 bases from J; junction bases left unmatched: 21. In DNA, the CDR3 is TGTGCCAGCAGCACTAACGCGCTTCCAGCGGGAGTACTTGGCGAGCAGTACTTC. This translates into CASSTNALPAGVLGEQYF.

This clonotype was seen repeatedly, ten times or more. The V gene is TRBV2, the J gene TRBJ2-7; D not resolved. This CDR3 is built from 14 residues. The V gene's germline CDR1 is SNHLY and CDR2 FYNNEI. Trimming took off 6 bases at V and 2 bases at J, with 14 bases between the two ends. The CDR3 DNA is TGTGCCAGCAGAGCCACACCGTTGGCCTACGAGCAGTACTTC. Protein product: CASRATPLAYEQYF.

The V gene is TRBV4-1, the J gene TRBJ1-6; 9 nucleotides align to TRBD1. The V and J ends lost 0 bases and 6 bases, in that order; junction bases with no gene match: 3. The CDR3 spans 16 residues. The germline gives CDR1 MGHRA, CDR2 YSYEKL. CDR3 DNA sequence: TGCGCCAGCAGCCAAGAATACAGGGGGCCTAATTCACCCCTCCACTTT. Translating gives CASSQEYRGPNSPLHF.

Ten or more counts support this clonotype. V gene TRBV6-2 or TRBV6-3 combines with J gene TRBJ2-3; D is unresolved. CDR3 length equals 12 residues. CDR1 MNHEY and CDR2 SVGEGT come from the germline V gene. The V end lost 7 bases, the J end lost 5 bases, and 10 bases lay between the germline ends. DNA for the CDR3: TGTGCCAGCACCACACCACAAGATACGCAGTATTTT. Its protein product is CASTTPQDTQYF.

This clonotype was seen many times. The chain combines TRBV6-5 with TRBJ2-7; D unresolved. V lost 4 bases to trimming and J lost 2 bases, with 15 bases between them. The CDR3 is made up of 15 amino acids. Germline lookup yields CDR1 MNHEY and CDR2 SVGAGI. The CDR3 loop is CASSSGSNQAYEQYF. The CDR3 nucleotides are TGTGCCAGCAGTTCCGGTAGCAATCAGGCCTACGAGCAGTACTTC.

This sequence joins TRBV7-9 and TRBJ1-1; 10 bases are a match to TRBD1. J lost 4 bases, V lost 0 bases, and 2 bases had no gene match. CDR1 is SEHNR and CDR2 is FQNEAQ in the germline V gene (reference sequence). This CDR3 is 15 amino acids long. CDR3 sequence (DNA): TGTGCCAGCAGCTTAGCGGACAGGGGGAGCACTGAAGCTTTCTTT. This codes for CASSLADRGSTEAFF.

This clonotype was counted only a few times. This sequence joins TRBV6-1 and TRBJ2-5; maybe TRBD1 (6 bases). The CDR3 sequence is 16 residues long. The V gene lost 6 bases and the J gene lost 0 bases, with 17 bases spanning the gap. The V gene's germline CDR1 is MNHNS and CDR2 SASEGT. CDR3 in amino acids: CASSGSTGLHQETQYF. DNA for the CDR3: TGTGCCAGCAGCGGGTCGACAGGCCTACACCAAGAGACCCAGTACTTC.

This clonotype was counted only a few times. The CDR3 reads CASSLSAVLAPLHF. Here the CDR3 DNA reads TGTGCCAGCAGTTTAAGTGCGGTTCTTGCACCCCTCCACTTT. This chain uses TRBV27 with TRBJ1-6; unclear D gene. Germline CDR1 is MNHEY and CDR2 is SMNVEV (reference sequence). The CDR3 is made up of 14 amino acids. Trimming removed 2 bases at V and 11 bases at J, with 13 bases between.

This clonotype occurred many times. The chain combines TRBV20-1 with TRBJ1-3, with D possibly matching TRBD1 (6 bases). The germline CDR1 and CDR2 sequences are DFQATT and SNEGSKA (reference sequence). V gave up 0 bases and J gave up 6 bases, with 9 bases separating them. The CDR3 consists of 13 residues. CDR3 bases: TGCAGTGCTAGAGATCAGGGGCTAAACACCATATATTTT. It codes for CSARDQGLNTIYF.

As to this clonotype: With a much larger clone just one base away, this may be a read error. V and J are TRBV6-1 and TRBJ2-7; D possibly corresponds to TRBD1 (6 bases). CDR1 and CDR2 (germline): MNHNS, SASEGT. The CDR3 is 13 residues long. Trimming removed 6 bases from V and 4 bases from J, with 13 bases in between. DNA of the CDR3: TGTGCCAGCAGGCCAGGGGATCGGTACGAGCAGTACTTC. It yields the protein CASRPGDRYEQYF.

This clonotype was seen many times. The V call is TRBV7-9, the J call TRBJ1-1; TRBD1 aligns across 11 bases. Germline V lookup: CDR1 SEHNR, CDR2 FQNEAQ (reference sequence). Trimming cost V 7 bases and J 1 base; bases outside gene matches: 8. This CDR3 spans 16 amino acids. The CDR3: CASNPTGQGENTEAFF. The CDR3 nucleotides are TGTGCCAGCAACCCAACGGGACAGGGGGAGAACACTGAAGCTTTCTTT.

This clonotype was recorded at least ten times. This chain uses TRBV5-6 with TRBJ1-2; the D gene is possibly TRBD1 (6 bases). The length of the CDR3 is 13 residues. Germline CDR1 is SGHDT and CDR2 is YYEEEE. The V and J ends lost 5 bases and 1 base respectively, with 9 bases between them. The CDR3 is CASRGQLNYGYTF. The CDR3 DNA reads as TGTGCCAGCAGAGGACAGCTTAACTATGGCTACACCTTC.

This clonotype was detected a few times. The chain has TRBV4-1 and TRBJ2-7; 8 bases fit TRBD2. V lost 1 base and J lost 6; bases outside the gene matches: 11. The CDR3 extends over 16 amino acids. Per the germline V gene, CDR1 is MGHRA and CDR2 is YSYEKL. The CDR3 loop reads CASSQALGLEPAEQYF. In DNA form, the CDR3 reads TGCGCCAGCAGCCAAGCGTTGGGACTAGAGCCTGCCGAGCAGTACTTC.

The CDR3 region has the DNA TGTGCCAGCAGTTCCGGGAGTGGGTACACCGGGGAGCTGTTTTTT. It translates to CASSSGSGYTGELFF. This chain links TRBV28 with TRBJ2-2; perhaps TRBD2 as D (6 bases). The CDR3 is 15 residues long. The V and J ends lost 4 bases and 3 bases respectively, with 12 bases between them. Germline-derived CDR1 and CDR2 are MDHEN and SYDVKM.

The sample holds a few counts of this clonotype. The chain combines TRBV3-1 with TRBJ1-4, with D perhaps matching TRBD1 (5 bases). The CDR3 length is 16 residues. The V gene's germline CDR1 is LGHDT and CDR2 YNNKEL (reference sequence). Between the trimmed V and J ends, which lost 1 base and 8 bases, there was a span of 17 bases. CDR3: CASSQVRGTDGEKLFF. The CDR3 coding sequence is TGTGCCAGCAGCCAAGTTAGGGGCACGGATGGCGAAAAACTGTTTTTT.

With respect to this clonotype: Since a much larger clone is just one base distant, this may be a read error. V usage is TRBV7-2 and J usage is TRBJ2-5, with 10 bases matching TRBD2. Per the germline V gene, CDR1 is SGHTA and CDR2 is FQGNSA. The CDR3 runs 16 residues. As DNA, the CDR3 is TGTGCCGGCAGCTTAGAGTTTCTAGCGGGGGTAGAGACCCAGTACTTC. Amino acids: CAGSLEFLAGVETQYF.

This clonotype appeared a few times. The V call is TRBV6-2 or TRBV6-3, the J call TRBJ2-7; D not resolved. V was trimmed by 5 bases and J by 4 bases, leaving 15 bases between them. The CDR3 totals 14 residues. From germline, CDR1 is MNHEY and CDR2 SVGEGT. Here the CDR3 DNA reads TGTGCCAGCAGTCACTGGTCCCGTCCTTACGAGCAGTACTTC. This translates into CASSHWSRPYEQYF.